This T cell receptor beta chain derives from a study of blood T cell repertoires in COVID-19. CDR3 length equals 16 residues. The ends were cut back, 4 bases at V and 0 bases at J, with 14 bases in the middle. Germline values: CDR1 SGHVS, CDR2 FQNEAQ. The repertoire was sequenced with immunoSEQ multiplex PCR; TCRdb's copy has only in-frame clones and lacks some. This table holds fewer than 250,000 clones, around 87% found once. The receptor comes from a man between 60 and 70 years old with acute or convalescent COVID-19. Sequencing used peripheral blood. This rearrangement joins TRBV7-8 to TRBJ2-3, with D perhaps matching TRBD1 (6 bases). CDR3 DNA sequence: TGTGCCAGCAGCTCGATACGAGGGGGAAGCACAGATACGCAGTATTTT. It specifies CASSSIRGGSTDTQYF.